These 12 T cell receptor beta chains originate from one sample sequenced in a study of long-term antiretroviral therapy in people with HIV. Survey-level immunoSEQ v3.0 assays were run. Sequencing used immunoSEQ multiplex PCR; TCRdb keeps in-frame clones, though not all of them. This sample yields 35,000 to 45,000 clones, of which 70% to 90% are seen a single time; 3.9% belongs to the top ten. The source material was unsorted PBMCs, sampled just before starting antiretroviral therapy. Receptor source: a woman in her late teens or twenties with HIV.

The rearrangement links TRBV2 to TRBJ2-2; D possibly corresponds to TRBD2 (5 bases). This CDR3 is 12 amino acids long. Trimming shortened V by 9 bases and J by 5 bases, and 10 bases separated the two germline ends. Germline loops: CDR1 SNHLY, CDR2 FYNNEI. CDR3 DNA sequence: TGTGCCAGAAAACTAGGAACCGGGGAGCTGTTTTTT. This gives the protein CARKLGTGELFF.

The chain uses TRBV5-4 and TRBJ2-5; tentatively, D is TRBD1 (6 bases). V lost 4 bases to trimming and J lost 3 bases, with 10 bases between them. CDR3 length: 13 residues. CDR1 is SGHNT, CDR2 YYREEE, per germline (reference sequence). Here the CDR3 DNA reads TGTGCCAGCAGCGCGGACAGAAAAGAGACCCAGTACTTC. It translates to CASSADRKETQYF.

This chain connects TRBV5-5 to TRBJ1-1, with TRBD1 identical over 9 bases. V lost 4 bases and J lost 5; bases outside the gene matches: 6. The length of the CDR3 is 14 residues. Germline V gives CDR1 SGHKS, CDR2 YYEKEE (reference sequence). CDR3 loop: CASSVDRGRTEAFF. CDR3 nucleotide sequence: TGTGCCAGCAGCGTGGACAGGGGTAGAACTGAAGCTTTCTTT. Variable domain in full (rest from reference TRBV5-5 and TRBJ1-1): DAGVTQSPTHLIKTRGQQVTLRCSPISGHKSVSWYQQVLGQGPQFIFQYYEKEERGRGNFPDRFSARQFPNYSSELNVNALLLGDSALYLCASSVDRGRTEAFFGQGTRLTVV.

The chain has TRBV9 and TRBJ2-1, with 12 bases aligning to TRBD2. Germline-derived CDR1 and CDR2 are SGDLS and YYNGEE. J lost 7 bases, V lost 3 bases, and 11 bases had no gene match. The CDR3 is made up of 17 amino acids. Here the CDR3 reads CASSALRLAGDVNEQFF. CDR3 nucleotides: TGTGCCAGCAGCGCCCTTCGACTAGCGGGAGATGTGAATGAGCAGTTCTTC. The full variable domain, completed using reference TRBV9 and TRBJ2-1, is DSGVTQTPKHLITATGQRVTLRCSPRSGDLSVYWYQQSLDQGLQFLIQYYNGEERAKGNILERFSAQQFPDLHSELNLSSLELGDSALYFCASSALRLAGDVNEQFFGPGTRLTVL.

This clone was counted once. The chain has TRBV11-3 and TRBJ2-2; 7 bases map to TRBD1. Germline CDR1 is SGHNT and CDR2 is YENEEA. The CDR3 sequence is 14 residues long. Trimming took 6 bases from V and 4 from J; bases not matched to a gene: 5. CDR3 amino acids: CASRNGTVTGELFF. The CDR3 coding sequence is TGTGCCAGCAGGAACGGGACAGTCACCGGGGAGCTGTTTTTT. Using reference TRBV11-3 and TRBJ2-2 for the parts outside the CDR3, the full variable domain is EAGVVQSPRYKIIEKKQPVAFWCNPISGHNTLYWYLQNLGQGPELLIRYENEEAVDDSQLPKDRFSAERLKGVDSTLKIQPAELGDSAVYLCASRNGTVTGELFFGEGSRLTVL.

Only a few counts were recorded for this clone. The chain combines TRBV10-1 with TRBJ2-4, with TRBD1 identical over 11 bases. CDR3 length: 17 residues. Looked up from germline, CDR1 is WNHNN and CDR2 is SYGVQD (reference sequence). V trimming: 0 bases; J trimming: 3 bases; junction bases outside the gene matches: 4. CDR3 DNA sequence: TGCGCCAGCAGTGAGTCGGGGACAGGGGGTAGCAAAAACATTCAGTACTTC. Protein product: CASSESGTGGSKNIQYF.

This chain uses TRBV11-3 with TRBJ2-1; D not certain. Germline V lookup: CDR1 SGHNT, CDR2 YENEEA. Trimming cost V 2 bases and J 2 bases, with 7 bases left between them. The CDR3 is made up of 14 amino acids. In DNA form, the CDR3 reads TGTGCCAGCAGCTTAAAGTGGCCCTACAATGAGCAGTTCTTC. Residues: CASSLKWPYNEQFF.

The V gene is TRBV6-4, the J gene TRBJ2-3; 11 bases line up with TRBD2. The V gene end was trimmed by 4 bases and the J gene end by 3 bases; junction bases not matched to a gene: 0. The CDR3 is made up of 14 amino acids. Germline values: CDR1 MRHNA, CDR2 SNTAGT. The DNA for the CDR3 is TGTGCCAGCAGTGTAGCGGGAGGGACAGATACGCAGTATTTT. Amino acid sequence: CASSVAGGTDTQYF.

V and J are TRBV27 and TRBJ2-1; TRBD2 is a possible D gene (7 bases). V lost 5 bases to trimming and J lost 10 bases, with 15 bases between them. The germline gives CDR1 MNHEY, CDR2 SMNVEV (reference sequence). The CDR3 loop spans 13 amino acids. The CDR3 protein is CASSQRGGREQFF. CDR3 DNA sequence: TGTGCCAGCAGTCAAAGGGGGGGACGGGAGCAGTTCTTC.

The chain couples TRBV6-1 to TRBJ1-1, with TRBD1 as a possible D gene (5 bases). Germline V gives CDR1 MNHNS, CDR2 SASEGT. This CDR3 comprises 15 residues. Trimming pared 4 bases from V and 6 bases from J, leaving 18 bases between. The CDR3 sequence is CASSVPPGQAPEAFF. The DNA for the CDR3 is TGTGCCAGCAGTGTCCCCCCGGGGCAGGCCCCTGAAGCTTTCTTT.

J is TRBJ2-1 and V is TRBV2; D could derive from TRBD1 or TRBD2 (6 bases each). CDR3 length equals 15 residues. The germline CDR1 and CDR2 sequences are SNHLY and FYNNEI. Trimming removed 6 bases from V and 0 bases from J, with 12 bases in between. Here the CDR3 DNA reads TGTGCCAGCAGACCCGGGGGCAGCTCCTACAATGAGCAGTTCTTC. Translating gives CASRPGGSSYNEQFF.

The V and J genes are TRBV7-9 and TRBJ2-7, with D perhaps matching TRBD2 (6 bases). Germline CDR1 and CDR2: SEHNR and FQNEAQ (reference sequence). The CDR3 has 17 amino acids. V was pared by 1 base and J by 3 bases, with 19 bases between. The chain's CDR3 is CASSLERVGGIHYEQYF. DNA of the CDR3: TGTGCCAGCAGCTTAGAGAGAGTCGGGGGAATCCACTACGAGCAGTACTTC.